A selection of T cell receptor beta chains follows, all from one sample in a study of cytomegalovirus exposure and HLA in healthy donors. Sequencing used immunoSEQ multiplex PCR; TCRdb keeps in-frame clones, though not all of them. The data show 200,000 to 250,000 clones, under 90% seen once. Sample: PBMCs. These receptors all stem from a human donor in good health. CDR3s include the opening cysteine and the closing phenylalanine or tryptophan. D genes are given only for firm matches. Rows may omit the clone size; those that give it use once, few, many or a size class.

cdr3_aa: CASKKRDRDNQPQHF; cdr3_nt: TGTGCCAGCAAGAAACGTGACAGAGACAATCAGCCCCAGCATTTT; j_call: TRBJ1-5; d_call: NA; v_call: TRBV6-6; clone_size: once
cdr3_aa: CASSPSGQETQYF; cdr3_nt: TGCGCCAGCAGCCCGTCGGGACAAGAGACCCAGTACTTC; j_call: TRBJ2-5; d_call: NA; v_call: TRBV5-1; clone_size: NA
cdr3_aa: CASSTRGLAAYEQYF; cdr3_nt: TGTGCCAGTAGTACCCGAGGACTAGCGGCCTACGAGCAGTACTTC; j_call: TRBJ2-7; d_call: TRBD2; v_call: TRBV19; clone_size: once
cdr3_aa: CASSYPGDKNIQYF; cdr3_nt: TGTGCCAGCAGTTACCCGGGGGACAAAAACATTCAGTACTTC; j_call: TRBJ2-4; d_call: NA; v_call: TRBV6-6; clone_size: NA
cdr3_aa: CASSTSPGETHEQFF; cdr3_nt: TGTGCCAGCAGCACATCCCCGGGAGAGACCCATGAGCAGTTCTTC; j_call: TRBJ2-1; d_call: NA; v_call: TRBV28; clone_size: NA
cdr3_aa: CASSPRDRVSGELFF; cdr3_nt: TGTGCCAGCAGCCCCCGAGACAGGGTTTCCGGGGAGCTGTTTTTT; j_call: TRBJ2-2; d_call: NA; v_call: TRBV21-1; clone_size: NA
cdr3_aa: CASSYPSTDELSTDTQYF; cdr3_nt: TGTGCCAGCAGTTACCCATCGACAGACGAGCTTAGCACAGATACGCAGTATTTT; j_call: TRBJ2-3; d_call: NA; v_call: TRBV28; clone_size: NA
cdr3_aa: CASSEFDRNTEAFF; cdr3_nt: TGCGCCAGCAGTGAATTTGACAGGAACACTGAAGCTTTCTTT; j_call: TRBJ1-1; d_call: NA; v_call: TRBV10-2; clone_size: NA
cdr3_aa: CASRPDSNQPQHF; cdr3_nt: TGTGCCAGCAGGCCAGATAGCAATCAGCCCCAGCATTTT; j_call: TRBJ1-5; d_call: NA; v_call: TRBV7-8; clone_size: NA
cdr3_aa: CASSYRGQLNSPLHF; cdr3_nt: TGTGCCAGCAGTTACCGGGGACAACTTAATTCACCCCTCCACTTT; j_call: TRBJ1-6; d_call: NA; v_call: TRBV6-5; clone_size: NA